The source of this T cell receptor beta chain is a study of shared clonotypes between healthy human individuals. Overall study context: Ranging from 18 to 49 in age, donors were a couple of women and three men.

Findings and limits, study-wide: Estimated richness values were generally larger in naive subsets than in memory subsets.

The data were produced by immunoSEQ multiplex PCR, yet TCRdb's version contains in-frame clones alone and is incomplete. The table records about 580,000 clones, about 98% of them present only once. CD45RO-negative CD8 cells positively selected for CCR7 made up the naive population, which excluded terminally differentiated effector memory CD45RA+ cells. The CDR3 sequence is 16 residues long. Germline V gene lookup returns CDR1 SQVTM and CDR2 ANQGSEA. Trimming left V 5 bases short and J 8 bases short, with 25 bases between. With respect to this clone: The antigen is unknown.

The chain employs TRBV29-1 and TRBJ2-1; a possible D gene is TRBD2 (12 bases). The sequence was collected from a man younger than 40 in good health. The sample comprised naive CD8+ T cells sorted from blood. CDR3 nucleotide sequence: TGCAGCGTTTTGGACAGGGGGCTAGCGGGAGGGGATGAGCAGTTCTTC. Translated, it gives CSVLDRGLAGGDEQFF.